This note documents a single TCR beta chain sequence. This clone's antigen is unknown. Base qualities were left out, and no much larger clone turns up one base away. This sample was taken from a study of blood T cell repertoires in COVID-19 (dated by TCRdb to 2019 to 2021). Looking at the study overall: Collaborator samples came from the United States, Italy and Spain and covered acute and convalescent phases of COVID-19. The material from the prospective study consisted of cDNA or gDNA derived from T cells, B-cell-depleted T cells, or PBMCs. The dataset comprised deeply sampled blood TCRbeta repertoires from subjects exposed to, actively infected with, or recovered from COVID-19. The repertoires were released in a freely available public database intended as a resource for research on the immune response to SARS-CoV-2. The samples were drawn from two sources: the first 160 participants of the ongoing ImmuneRACE study, and 1,254 subjects contributed by 6 global collaborators. A de-identified subject ID, COVID-19 status, age in years and sex were almost always included in the sample metadata. Where HLA class I and class II types were available, the types were taken from metadata supplied by the sample provider, not from assay-based typing. Overall study results and their limits: The quantity of clinical and demographic metadata differed by source and by participant and was supplied without curation.

Enrolling through a virtual design, the prospective study's participants ranged in age from roughly 18 to 95 years and lived across 20 to 30 United States geographic areas. Cohort assignment in the prospective study relied on participant-reported clinical history from a screening survey and a study questionnaire. ImmuneRACE Cohort 3 recovered participants were defined by two consecutive negative NP/OP PCR tests, healthcare professional clearance, or symptom resolution. In the prospective study, whole blood, serum and a nasopharyngeal or oropharyngeal swab were collected from each participant by mobile phlebotomists. Prospective study participants could optionally give additional blood draws and questionnaires over a roughly 2-month period. Before DNA extraction, prospective study blood samples were shipped either frozen or at room temperature. TCRbeta CDR3 regions were amplified from genomic DNA by means of the immunoSEQ Assay, a bias-controlled multiplex PCR. In the paper's pipeline: Within the assay, amplification of reference gene primers was used to estimate how many nucleated cells each sample contained. To quantify the absolute abundance of each unique TCRbeta CDR3 rearrangement, sequence reads were collapsed and filtered. Productive Simpson clonality was computed per sample as the square root of Simpson's diversity index over productive rearrangements. Here the immuneACCESS table is served through TCRdb, limited to in-frame sequences with V and J called. Missing clones are a known gap in these copies; in checked studies unresolved V genes cover under half, and the rest lacks a known reason. D and trimming were read from the DNA, whereas the V and J calls and clone size are those reported in that table. The table for this sample lists about 330,000 clones; under 95% of them were counted only once. The biggest ten clones account for approximately 18% of the sample.

Germline trimming: 1 base from V, 10 bases from J; junction bases outside gene matches: 5. From its cysteine to its phenylalanine, the CDR3 spans 13 amino acids. The CDR3 DNA has 39 bases and is translated from base 1. As encoded in the germline V gene, CDR1 is LGHNA while CDR2 is YSLEER. The sample taken for sequencing was PBMCs or T cells enriched from blood (not recorded which). The source is a woman aged 25 to 39 who had recovered from COVID-19. The rearranged segments are TRBV4-3 and TRBJ2-5, and TRBD2 aligns with 8 junction nucleotides. The CDR3 sequence is CASSQAGLGDQYF. The sequenced DNA: TGCGCCAGCAGCCAAGCGGGACTAGGGGACCAGTACTTC.